This section outlines one TCR beta chain sequence together with its context. Antigen: not known. This entry comes from a study of cytomegalovirus exposure and HLA in healthy donors. Notes on the study in general: It is likely that the observed cluster of highly shared sequence variants was a sequencing artifact. Later work found that TCR association rates differed between HLA loci; DRB1 had the most and HLA-C the fewest. Presence/absence analyses took donor sequencing depth as roughly uniform.

It was healthy bone marrow donors who served as donors. The primer mix had 60 Vbeta and 13 Jbeta primers. The table came from immunoSEQ multiplex PCR; TCRdb's copy has only in-frame clones and leaves some out. The repertoire holds about 160,000 clones, just over 75% seen once, with 0.95% to 1.1% in the top ten. Sequencing was carried out using PBMCs. This receptor was taken from a woman in her forties in good health and CMV-seronegative.

CDR3 loop: CASSSPRTGRTPLPTDTQYF. The CDR3 nucleotides read TGTGCCAGCAGCTCCCCAAGGACGGGGAGGACTCCACTCCCCACAGATACGCAGTATTTT. The J gene is TRBJ2-3, the V gene TRBV7-8; D is perhaps TRBD2 (6 bases). The CDR3 spans 20 residues. Germline CDR1 is SGHVS and CDR2 is FQNEAQ. The V end lost 4 bases, the J end lost 2 bases, and 28 bases lay between the germline ends. The full variable domain, in which reference TRBV7-8 and TRBJ2-3 provide the parts outside the CDR3, is GAGVSQSPRYKVAKRGQDVALRCDPISGHVSLFWYQQALGQGPEFLTYFQNEAQLDKSGLPSDRFFAERPEGSVSTLKIQRTQQEDSAVYLCASSSPRTGRTPLPTDTQYFGPGTRLTVL.